Each of the 29 T cell receptor beta chains below was sequenced from the same sample in a study of early T cells in non-severe SARS-CoV-2 infection. TCRdb ran MiXCR on the 5' RACE reads and lists one entry per CDR3 protein. Of roughly 65,000 distinct CDR3 sequences in the sample, 9.5% to 13% were seen once. Specimen: whole blood. The receptors were gathered from an adult who was a healthcare worker with PCR-confirmed SARS-CoV-2 infection or an uninfected control (not recorded which).

In its sample, this clonotype was seen a few times. V is TRBV6-2 or TRBV6-3 and J is TRBJ1-5, with 7 bases aligning to TRBD1. The V segment lost 6 bases and the J segment 10 bases; nucleotides outside the gene matches: 12. Per germline, CDR1 MNHEY and CDR2 SVGEGT. This CDR3 spans 14 amino acids. The CDR3 DNA reads as TGTGCCAGCAGGAAGACAGGGAGGGGTGGACCCCAGCATTTT. It is translated as CASRKTGRGGPQHF.

The chain combines TRBV11-2 with TRBJ2-1; 7 bases are a match to TRBD1. V was clipped by 1 base and J by 0 bases; unmatched bases: 3. From germline, CDR1 is SGHAT and CDR2 FQNNGV. This CDR3 spans 16 amino acids. CDR3 in DNA: TGTGCCAGCAGCTTAGCGGACAGGAGCTCCTACAATGAGCAGTTCTTC. Encoded protein: CASSLADRSSYNEQFF.

This clonotype was counted between two and nine times. The chain combines TRBV7-9 with TRBJ2-5; unclear D gene. Germline assignment: CDR1 SEHNR and CDR2 FQNEAQ (reference sequence). This CDR3 comprises 13 residues. V shed 5 bases and J shed 0 bases, with 7 bases lying between them. The CDR3, as DNA: TGTGCCAGCAGCCAACCTAACCAAGAGACCCAGTACTTC. Protein sequence: CASSQPNQETQYF.

The V and J genes are TRBV28 and TRBJ1-3; D unclear. Looked up from germline, CDR1 is MDHEN and CDR2 is SYDVKM. The CDR3 totals 15 residues. Trimming pared 6 bases from V and 2 bases from J, leaving 14 bases between. The CDR3 coding sequence is TGTGCCAGCAGGAATGAGGACTGGCCTGGAAACACCATATATTTT. Residues: CASRNEDWPGNTIYF.

This clonotype appeared a few times. The chain couples TRBV11-3 to TRBJ2-1; D is possibly TRBD1 (5 bases). CDR3 size: 15 residues. The germline V gene encodes CDR1 SGHNT and CDR2 YENEEA. With 6 bases removed from V and 0 bases from J, the gap between germline ends came to 12 bases. CDR3 residues: CASSPTTASYNEQFF. The CDR3 DNA is TGTGCCAGCAGTCCGACGACAGCCTCCTACAATGAGCAGTTCTTC.

J is TRBJ2-7 and V is TRBV12-3 or TRBV12-4, with 7 bases matching TRBD1. The CDR3 runs 15 residues. J lost 7 bases, V lost 5 bases, and 14 bases had no gene match. The CDR3 is CASSPGLGQRVEQYF. The CDR3, as DNA: TGTGCCAGCAGTCCTGGTCTGGGACAGAGAGTTGAGCAGTACTTC.

The J gene is TRBJ2-1, the V gene TRBV11-2, with TRBD2 matching over 14 bases. Germline V lookup: CDR1 SGHAT, CDR2 FQNNGV. Germline trimming cut 7 bases from V and 2 bases from J; bases unmatched to any gene: 13. The CDR3 is 19 residues long. In DNA, the CDR3 is TGTGCCAGCACCATCCCAGGGAAGACTAGCGGGAGGGCCTACAATGAGCAGTTCTTC. Protein product: CASTIPGKTSGRAYNEQFF.

The chain links TRBV6-6 to TRBJ2-1, with TRBD2 matching 9 bases. The J segment lost 5 bases and the V segment lost 5 bases, leaving 7 bases of the junction unmatched. Germline V CDR1 and CDR2: MNHNY, SVGAGI (reference sequence). CDR3 length: 15 amino acids. The CDR3 region is CASSPLAGSNNEQFF. Written as DNA, the CDR3 is TGTGCCAGCAGTCCTCTAGCGGGGAGTAACAATGAGCAGTTCTTC.

This sequence joins TRBV7-6 and TRBJ2-1; 11 bases fit TRBD2. The length of the CDR3 is 15 residues. Germline V gives CDR1 SGHVS, CDR2 FNYEAQ. V shed 7 bases, J shed 5 bases, and the junction held 7 bases outside the gene matches. CDR3 protein: CASTMLAGGNNEQFF. The CDR3 nucleotides read TGTGCCAGCACCATGCTAGCGGGGGGTAACAATGAGCAGTTCTTC.

The J gene is TRBJ1-5, the V gene TRBV24-1; possible D gene TRBD1, 6 bases. Trimming shortened V by 2 bases and J by 1 base, and 8 bases separated the two germline ends. CDR1 is KGHDR, CDR2 SFDVKD, per germline. This CDR3 region has 15 residues. This CDR3 reads CATSDSGHSNQPQHF. The CDR3 DNA is TGTGCCACCAGTGATTCGGGACACAGCAATCAGCCCCAGCATTTT.

This clonotype was detected a few times. V gene TRBV5-6 combines with J gene TRBJ2-2; D might be TRBD2 (6 bases). V was clipped by 0 bases and J by 4 bases, with 7 bases between them. This CDR3 has 14 residues. Per the germline V gene, CDR1 is SGHDT and CDR2 is YYEEEE. The CDR3: CASSLGGITGELFF. Here the CDR3 DNA reads TGTGCCAGCAGCTTGGGCGGGATCACCGGGGAGCTGTTTTTT. The full variable domain, its missing parts supplied by reference TRBV5-6 and TRBJ2-2, is DAGVTQSPTHLIKTRGQQVTLRCSPKSGHDTVSWYQQALGQGPQFIFQYYEEEERQRGNFPDRFSGHQFPNYSSELNVNALLLGDSALYLCASSLGGITGELFFGEGSRLTVL.

This clonotype is labeled medium-sized (0.01 to 0.1%). The chain carries TRBV5-6 and TRBJ2-5; D not resolved. The CDR3 is 11 amino acids. CDR1 and CDR2 (germline): SGHDT, YYEEEE. The V and J ends lost 3 bases and 0 bases respectively, with 0 bases between them. The CDR3 protein is CASSYQETQYF. The CDR3 DNA reads as TGTGCCAGCAGCTACCAAGAGACCCAGTACTTC.

The chain carries TRBV9 and TRBJ1-1, with no clear D. Per the germline V gene, CDR1 is SGDLS and CDR2 is YYNGEE. The germline V and J ends were trimmed by 0 bases and 3 bases, with 6 bases remaining between them. The length of the CDR3 is 13 residues. Here the CDR3 reads CASSVAGYTEAFF. CDR3 DNA: TGTGCCAGCAGCGTAGCCGGATACACTGAAGCTTTCTTT.

By frequency in the sample, this clonotype is medium-sized. The chain's CDR3 is CASSLSGGSADTQYF. The CDR3 region has the DNA TGTGCCAGCAGTTTATCGGGGGGAAGTGCAGATACGCAGTATTTT. This chain links TRBV28 with TRBJ2-3, with TRBD2 identical over 7 bases. V shed 1 base, J shed 4 bases, and the junction held 5 bases outside the gene matches. Germline values: CDR1 MDHEN, CDR2 SYDVKM. This CDR3 has 15 residues.

This clonotype was observed a handful of times. The chain combines TRBV9 with TRBJ2-2; a possible D gene is TRBD1 (6 bases). Deletions cut 4 bases from V and 4 bases from J, with 20 bases between. Germline CDR1 SGDLS, CDR2 YYNGEE. The CDR3 runs 17 residues. CDR3 amino acids: CASSSPLDQGFTGELFF. In nucleotides, the CDR3 is TGTGCCAGCAGCTCCCCCCTTGACCAGGGGTTCACCGGGGAGCTGTTTTTT.

This chain joins TRBV29-1 and TRBJ1-6; D gene ambiguous. Trimming removed 7 bases from V and 7 bases from J, with 14 bases in between. Germline V CDR1 and CDR2: SQVTM, ANQGSEA. CDR3 length: 13 residues. CDR3 coding DNA: TGCAGCGCCCTCCTGTCGGGGAATTCACCCCTCCACTTT. It encodes CSALLSGNSPLHF.

About this clonotype itself: The junction differs from germline at one of its ends, possibly a read error. The chain employs TRBV6-2 or TRBV6-3 and TRBJ2-5; D call uncertain. Germline lookup yields CDR1 MNHEY and CDR2 SVGEGT. CDR3 size: 14 residues. The CDR3 DNA sequence: TGTGCCAGCAGTTACTCCCCGGCTCAAGGGACCCAGTACTTC. Translation gives CASSYSPAQGTQYF.

The sample holds a few counts of this clonotype. This rearrangement joins TRBV18 to TRBJ2-1; D is possibly TRBD1 (6 bases). Trimming pared 1 base from V and 8 bases from J, leaving 12 bases between. Per germline, CDR1 KGHSH and CDR2 LQKENI. CDR3 length equals 14 residues. The CDR3 bases are TGTGCCAGCTCACCACAGGGGGTCTCGTATGAGCAGTTCTTC. It is translated as CASSPQGVSYEQFF.

This clonotype was picked up a small number of times. The chain combines TRBV27 with TRBJ1-1, with TRBD1 matching 8 bases. The germline V gene encodes CDR1 MNHEY and CDR2 SMNVEV (reference sequence). V lost 5 bases and J lost 4; bases outside the gene matches: 3. The CDR3 loop spans 13 amino acids. Here the CDR3 reads CASSRDRGTEAFF. In DNA, the CDR3 is TGTGCCAGCAGTCGCGACAGGGGCACTGAAGCTTTCTTT.

The chain couples TRBV5-1 to TRBJ2-3; D remains ambiguous. V dropped 0 bases and J dropped 4 bases, with 9 bases sitting between them. Germline V CDR1 and CDR2: SGHRS, YFSETQ. The CDR3 loop spans 14 amino acids. The CDR3 reads CASSLEGSADTQYF. CDR3 coding DNA: TGCGCCAGCAGCTTGGAAGGAAGCGCAGATACGCAGTATTTT.

This clonotype was found a few times. This rearrangement joins TRBV7-6 to TRBJ2-3; D may be TRBD2 (6 bases). CDR3 length equals 16 residues. V gave up 4 bases and J gave up 4 bases, with 18 bases separating them. Germline assignment: CDR1 SGHVS and CDR2 FNYEAQ. This chain's CDR3 is CASSSPFERVPDTQYF. The CDR3 region has the DNA TGTGCCAGCAGCTCCCCCTTTGAGCGGGTCCCAGATACGCAGTATTTT. Complete variable domain (other parts from reference TRBV7-6 and TRBJ2-3): GAGVSQSPRYKVTKRGQDVALRCDPISGHVSLYWYRQALGQGPEFLTYFNYEAQQDKSGLPNDRFSAERPEGSISTLTIQRTEQRDSAMYRCASSSPFERVPDTQYFGPGTRLTVL.

This clonotype was seen repeatedly, ten times or more. The chain links TRBV20-1 to TRBJ2-1; 11 bases agree with TRBD2. There are 17 residues in the CDR3. Germline trimming cut 3 bases from V and 2 bases from J; bases unmatched to any gene: 9. From germline, CDR1 is DFQATT and CDR2 SNEGSKA (reference sequence). Written as DNA, the CDR3 is TGCAGTGCTAGGGCCTCTCTAGCGGGAGGCGCCTACAATGAGCAGTTCTTC. Its translation is CSARASLAGGAYNEQFF.

This clonotype has a count of ten or more. This chain uses TRBV28 with TRBJ2-1; no clear D gene. The V gene's germline CDR1 is MDHEN and CDR2 SYDVKM. The CDR3 is made up of 12 amino acids. Trimming removed 6 bases from V and 4 bases from J, with 7 bases in between. In DNA, the CDR3 is TGTGCCAGCAGGTCCCGTTACAATGAGCAGTTCTTC. It yields the protein CASRSRYNEQFF.

Ten or more counts support this clonotype. The chain employs TRBV27 and TRBJ1-2; TRBD1 is a possible D gene (6 bases). Germline V CDR1 and CDR2: MNHEY, SMNVEV (reference sequence). This CDR3 has 14 amino acids. Deletions cut 3 bases from V and 0 bases from J, with 8 bases between. The CDR3 bases are TGTGCCAGCAGTTTCGGGGGGCCTAACTATGGCTACACCTTC. Translation gives CASSFGGPNYGYTF.

This clonotype was counted a few times. The chain couples TRBV14 to TRBJ1-1, with D unresolved. Germline CDR1 SGHDN, CDR2 FVKESK. V lost 0 bases, J lost 7 bases, and 15 bases lay in between. The CDR3 loop spans 15 amino acids. The CDR3 sequence: CASSQEESPLGEAFF. The CDR3 region has the DNA TGTGCCAGCAGCCAAGAGGAGAGCCCTTTGGGTGAAGCTTTCTTT.

The genes are TRBV3-1 and TRBJ2-7; unclear D gene. The germline V gene has CDR1 LGHDT and CDR2 YNNKEL (reference sequence). With 0 bases removed from V and 7 bases from J, the gap between germline ends came to 7 bases. The CDR3 is 12 residues long. The CDR3 reads CASSQDPREQYF. CDR3 nucleotide sequence: TGTGCCAGCAGCCAAGACCCAAGGGAGCAGTACTTC.

The chain employs TRBV28 and TRBJ2-5; TRBD2 matches 7 bases. Germline V gene lookup returns CDR1 MDHEN and CDR2 SYDVKM. The CDR3 runs to 14 residues. With 2 bases clipped from V and 5 bases from J, the junction kept 5 bases outside the gene matches. The CDR3, as DNA: TGTGCCAGCAGTTTAAGTGGGAGGGCCGAGACCCAGTACTTC. It specifies CASSLSGRAETQYF.

This clonotype has just a few counts. V usage is TRBV27 and J usage is TRBJ2-7; weak D call: TRBD1 (5 bases). This CDR3 has 14 residues. Germline lookup yields CDR1 MNHEY and CDR2 SMNVEV (reference sequence). Trimming cost V 3 bases and J 1 base, with 10 bases left between them. In nucleotides, the CDR3 is TGTGCCAGCAGTTTTGCGCAGGGTTCCTACGAGCAGTACTTC. This sequence encodes CASSFAQGSYEQYF.

Concerning this clonotype: The junction departs from germline at one end; a sequencing error may be responsible. The CDR3 sequence: CVSSLGGNSGANVLTF. The DNA for the CDR3 is TGTGTCAGCAGCTTGGGCGGTAACTCTGGGGCCAACGTCCTGACTTTC. The rearrangement joins TRBV5-4 to TRBJ2-6; D gene uncertain. CDR1 is SGHNT, CDR2 YYREEE, per germline (reference sequence). CDR3 length: 16 residues.